This TCR beta chain was observed in a study of T cell repertoires and HLA-DP antigens. For the study at large: Sorted CD137+CD4+ samples averaged roughly 210 ng DNA; pre-culture CD4+ samples, about 1,200 ng.

Study findings and constraints: No separate analysis of naive versus memory CD4+ cells was done. Clones undetected before culture averaged 36.3% against one allele and approximately 51% against the other.

The CDR3 is made up of 13 amino acids. Germline V gene lookup returns CDR1 LNHDA and CDR2 SQIVND (reference sequence). V gave up 10 bases and J gave up 8 bases; unmatched junction bases: 8. Sequencing was performed with immunoSEQ multiplex PCR; in TCRdb, only in-frame clones are kept and a portion is missing. The data hold approximately 89,000 clones, with roughly nine tenths observed a single time. About this clone itself: Antigen unknown.

Untouched CD4+ T cells were isolated by negative selection, averaging roughly 98% purity. The sequenced sample consisted of CD4+ T cells from PBMCs. The sequence was collected from a man aged 50-59 years in good health and CMV-seronegative. The chain combines TRBV19 with TRBJ2-1; 10 bases align to TRBD2. CDR3 DNA sequence: TGTGCCACCGCTAGCGGGAGTTCAGATGAGCAGTTCTTC. As protein: CATASGSSDEQFF.